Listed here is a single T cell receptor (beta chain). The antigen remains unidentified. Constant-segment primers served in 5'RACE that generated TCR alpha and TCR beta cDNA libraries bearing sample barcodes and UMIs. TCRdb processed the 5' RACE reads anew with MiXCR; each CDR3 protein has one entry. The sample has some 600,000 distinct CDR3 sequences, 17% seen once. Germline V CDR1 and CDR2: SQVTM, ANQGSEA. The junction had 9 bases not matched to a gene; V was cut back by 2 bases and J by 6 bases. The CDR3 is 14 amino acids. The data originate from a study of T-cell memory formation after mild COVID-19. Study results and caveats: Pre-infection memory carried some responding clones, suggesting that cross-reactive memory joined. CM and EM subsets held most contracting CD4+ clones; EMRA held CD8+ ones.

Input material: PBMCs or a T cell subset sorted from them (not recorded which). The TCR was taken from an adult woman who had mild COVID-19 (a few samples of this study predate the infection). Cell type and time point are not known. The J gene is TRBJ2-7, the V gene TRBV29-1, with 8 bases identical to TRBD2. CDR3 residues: CSVERGVAGSEQYF. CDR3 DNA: TGCAGCGTTGAAAGGGGAGTAGCGGGATCCGAGCAGTACTTC.